This passage covers 20 T cell receptor beta chains from one sample sequenced in a study of OX40 agonist ivuxolimab in advanced cancers. Method: immunoSEQ multiplex PCR; TCRdb's copy keeps in-frame clones and lacks some. The data show some 99,000 clones, around 90% seen once. The source was CD4+ or CD8+ T cells sorted from blood, collected in a trial of the OX40 agonist ivuxolimab. The receptor set was obtained from an adult with an advanced solid tumor such as melanoma, head and neck, liver or kidney cancer.

The chain uses TRBV13 and TRBJ2-5, with 13 bases matching TRBD2. The germline V gene has CDR1 PRHDT and CDR2 FYEKMQ (reference sequence). CDR3 length: 16 residues. V was pared by 6 bases and J by 4 bases, with 8 bases of the junction left unmatched. The CDR3 nucleotides are TGTGCCAGCAGTGCCAGACTAGCGGGAGGTTCAGAGACCCAGTACTTC. It codes for CASSARLAGGSETQYF.

A few counts support this clone. V is TRBV11-2 and J is TRBJ2-2, with D unresolved. CDR1 is SGHAT, CDR2 FQNNGV, per germline. With 1 base removed from V and 14 bases from J, the gap between germline ends came to 11 bases. The CDR3 covers 12 residues. The CDR3 loop reads CASSLVRTNLFF. The CDR3 DNA sequence: TGTGCCAGCAGCTTAGTCAGGACCAATCTGTTTTTT.

The CDR3 reads CAWTRDTDTQYF. The DNA of the CDR3 is TGTGCCTGGACCAGGGACACAGATACGCAGTATTTT. The J gene is TRBJ2-3, the V gene TRBV30; TRBD1 is a possible D gene (5 bases). CDR1 is GTSNPN, CDR2 SVGIG, per germline (reference sequence). The CDR3 totals 12 residues. Trimming removed 4 bases at V and 2 bases at J, with 7 bases between. The entire variable domain, with the rest obtained from reference TRBV30 and TRBJ2-3, is as follows: SQTIHQWPATLVQPVGSPLSLECTVEGTSNPNLYWYRQAAGRGLQLLFYSVGIGQISSEVPQNLSASRPQDRQFILSSKKLLLSDSGFYLCAWTRDTDTQYFGPGTRLTVL.

The rearrangement links TRBV7-9 to TRBJ2-3, with 8 bases lining up with TRBD2. The CDR3 consists of 16 residues. Looked up from germline, CDR1 is SEHNR and CDR2 is FQNEAQ (reference sequence). V was clipped by 2 bases and J by 2 bases; unmatched bases: 6. This CDR3 reads CASSLKEAGVTDTQYF. The DNA of the CDR3 is TGTGCCAGCAGCTTAAAAGAAGCGGGAGTCACAGATACGCAGTATTTT.

The chain combines TRBV5-1 with TRBJ1-2; 10 bases are shared with TRBD1. The germline CDR1 and CDR2 sequences are SGHRS and YFSETQ. J lost 0 bases, V lost 1 base, and 3 bases had no gene match. CDR3 length equals 16 residues. CDR3 bases: TGCGCCAGCAGCTTGCAAGGGACAGGGGCTAACTATGGCTACACCTTC. Translation: CASSLQGTGANYGYTF.

CDR3 region: CASRGQGAPLTEAFF. As DNA, the CDR3 is TGTGCCAGCAGAGGACAGGGGGCCCCCCTAACTGAAGCTTTCTTT. The chain employs TRBV28 and TRBJ1-1; 11 bases are a match to TRBD1. The CDR3 covers 15 residues. The J segment lost 5 bases and the V segment lost 6 bases, leaving 8 bases of the junction unmatched. Germline CDR1 is MDHEN and CDR2 is SYDVKM. The full variable domain, in which reference TRBV28 and TRBJ1-1 provide the parts outside the CDR3, is DVKVTQSSRYLVKRTGEKVFLECVQDMDHENMFWYRQDPGLGLRLIYFSYDVKMKEKGDIPEGYSVSREKKERFSLILESASTNQTSMYLCASRGQGAPLTEAFFGQGTRLTVV.

J is TRBJ1-5 and V is TRBV5-8; D gene uncertain. Germline CDR1 is SGHTS and CDR2 is YDEGEE. CDR3 size: 13 residues. The V and J ends lost 0 bases and 6 bases respectively, with 7 bases between them. CDR3 amino acids: CASSLEGPQPQHF. The CDR3 DNA reads as TGTGCCAGCAGCTTGGAAGGACCTCAGCCCCAGCATTTT.

The J gene is TRBJ2-3, the V gene TRBV5-8; D gene uncertain. Trimming removed 3 bases at V and 2 bases at J, with 13 bases between. The CDR3 totals 15 residues. CDR1 is SGHTS and CDR2 is YDEGEE in the germline V gene. The CDR3 DNA reads TGTGCCAGCAGCTCCCTTGGCCAGGACACAGATACGCAGTATTTT. It translates to CASSSLGQDTDTQYF.

V and J are TRBV11-2 and TRBJ2-5; 9 nucleotides agree with TRBD2. In germline, CDR1 is SGHAT, CDR2 FQNNGV. After removal of 2 bases from V and 5 bases from J, the junction contained 6 bases not matched to a gene. The CDR3 covers 15 residues. The CDR3 bases are TGTGCCAGCAGCTTAACGGCGGGAGGGGGGGAGACCCAGTACTTC. It is translated as CASSLTAGGGETQYF.

This clone was seen a handful of times. The chain carries TRBV9 and TRBJ2-3, with TRBD2 matching 11 bases. CDR1 and CDR2 (germline): SGDLS, YYNGEE. V gave up 0 bases and J gave up 6 bases; unmatched junction bases: 12. This CDR3 is 18 amino acids long. CDR3 sequence: CASSVDPSGRPLGDTQYF. CDR3 coding DNA: TGTGCCAGCAGCGTAGATCCTAGCGGGAGGCCCCTCGGGGATACGCAGTATTTT.

This clone was counted between two and nine times. The chain carries TRBV7-2 and TRBJ2-7; 7 bases are a match to TRBD2. Germline CDR1 is SGHTA and CDR2 is FQGNSA. The CDR3 runs to 16 residues. Losses at the gene ends were 0 bases for V and 0 bases for J; bases not matched to a gene: 5. CDR3 DNA sequence: TGTGCCAGCAGCTTAGCTTCTAGCGGCGGCTCCTACGAGCAGTACTTC. As protein: CASSLASSGGSYEQYF. Full variable domain (missing parts from reference TRBV7-2 and TRBJ2-7): GAGVSQSPSNKVTEKGKDVELRCDPISGHTALYWYRQSLGQGLEFLIYFQGNSAPDKSGLPSDRFSAERTGGSVSTLTIQRTQQEDSAVYLCASSLASSGGSYEQYFGPGTRLTVT.

V and J are TRBV12-5 and TRBJ1-2; 7 bases are a match to TRBD1. The CDR3 runs to 14 residues. Germline V gene data show CDR1 as LGHNT and CDR2 as FRNRAP. V shed 6 bases and J 4 bases; nucleotides not matched to a gene: 8. In nucleotides, the CDR3 is TGTGCTAGTGGGGGGGACAGCTCACCCTATGGCTACACCTTC. Translating it yields CASGGDSSPYGYTF.

This chain connects TRBV5-1 to TRBJ2-7; TRBD1 agrees at 9 bases. Germline V gene sequence: CDR1 SGHRS, CDR2 YFSETQ. Losses at the gene ends were 9 bases for V and 6 bases for J; bases not matched to a gene: 13. CDR3 length: 14 residues. CDR3 in DNA: TGCGCCACTTCCCCGGGACAGGGTATCGGCGAGCAGTACTTC. This codes for CATSPGQGIGEQYF.

This chain joins TRBV27 and TRBJ1-2; TRBD1 aligns across 11 bases. Losses at the gene ends were 4 bases for V and 7 bases for J; bases not matched to a gene: 5. The CDR3 has 14 amino acids. The germline CDR1 and CDR2 sequences are MNHEY and SMNVEV (reference sequence). CDR3 DNA: TGTGCCAGCAGTTCGGACAGGGGGCTAGGTGGCTACACCTTC. It encodes CASSSDRGLGGYTF.

This clone was detected only a few times. This chain uses TRBV7-2 with TRBJ2-7, with D possibly being TRBD1 or TRBD2 (5 bases each). CDR3 length equals 14 residues. The germline CDR1 and CDR2 sequences are SGHTA and FQGNSA. V was pared by 5 bases and J by 4 bases, with 15 bases between. In DNA form, the CDR3 reads TGTGCCAGCAGCCAACGGGGAAGACAGTACGAGCAGTACTTC. This codes for CASSQRGRQYEQYF.

The chain employs TRBV11-3 and TRBJ1-1; a weak D match, TRBD1 (6 bases). Germline CDR1 and CDR2: SGHNT and YENEEA. V was trimmed by 5 bases and J by 6 bases, leaving 13 bases between them. The CDR3 has 13 amino acids. The CDR3 DNA reads as TGTGCCAGCAGCCTACGACAGGTCGCTGAAGCTTTCTTT. Its translation: CASSLRQVAEAFF.

This chain joins TRBV28 and TRBJ1-5, with 8 bases identical to TRBD1. V lost 5 bases to trimming and J lost 7 bases; unmatched junction nucleotides: 7. The CDR3 is 14 amino acids. Germline values: CDR1 MDHEN, CDR2 SYDVKM. The CDR3 nucleotides read TGTGCCAGCAGTCGTGCAGGGGGCCGACAGCCCCAGCATTTT. It yields the protein CASSRAGGRQPQHF.

This clone is a singleton in its sample. The chain recombines TRBV5-1 with TRBJ2-1; 11 nucleotides match TRBD2. Trimming at V came to 2 bases and at J to 7 bases, leaving 8 bases not matched to a gene. Germline-derived CDR1 and CDR2 are SGHRS and YFSETQ. This CDR3 contains 16 residues. The CDR3 region has the DNA TGCGCCAGCAGCTTTGGAGCTAGCGGGAGGAGGAATGAGCAGTTCTTC. It translates to CASSFGASGRRNEQFF.

V gene TRBV19 combines with J gene TRBJ2-3, with D possibly being TRBD2 (5 bases). The ends were cut back, 1 base at V and 2 bases at J, with 7 bases in the middle. CDR1 is LNHDA, CDR2 SQIVND, per germline (reference sequence). The CDR3 is made up of 14 amino acids. The CDR3 coding sequence is TGTGCCAGTAGTATAGGTCGGGACACAGATACGCAGTATTTT. Its protein product is CASSIGRDTDTQYF. Combining the CDR3 with reference TRBV19 and TRBJ2-3 gives the whole variable domain DGGITQSPKYLFRKEGQNVTLSCEQNLNHDAMYWYRQDPGQGLRLIYYSQIVNDFQKGDIAEGYSVSREKKESFPLTVTSAQKNPTAFYLCASSIGRDTDTQYFGPGTRLTVL.

The chain employs TRBV5-1 and TRBJ1-1; no firm D call. V lost 3 bases to trimming and J lost 0 bases, with 9 bases between them. Germline-derived CDR1 and CDR2 are SGHRS and YFSETQ. This CDR3 contains 14 residues. The CDR3 DNA follows: TGCGCCAGCAGCTCGGAGACTTTGAACACTGAAGCTTTCTTT. It translates to CASSSETLNTEAFF.